These T cell receptor beta chains were read from a single sample in a study of shared clonotypes between healthy human individuals. This table comes from immunoSEQ multiplex PCR, and its TCRdb copy is limited to in-frame clones, with some not included. The data contain 2.5 million or so clones, over 85% of them singletons. The source material was naive CD4+ T cells sorted from blood. All receptors derive from a man aged 18-30 years in good health. Each CDR3 is given with its conserved first and last residue. Fields, in order: D gene, clone size, V gene, J gene, CDR3 protein, CDR3 DNA. The D gene is left open where the match is weak. For some rows the clone size is stated as once, few or many, or as a class when expanded; others skip it.

d_gene: NA; abundance: NA; v_gene: TRBV4-2; j_gene: TRBJ2-7; CDR3aa: CASSQDLGEQYF; CDR3nt: TGTGCCAGCAGCCAAGACCTCGGCGAGCAGTACTTC
d_gene: NA; abundance: NA; v_gene: TRBV6-5; j_gene: TRBJ1-2; CDR3aa: CASSHPEGDGYTF; CDR3nt: TGTGCCAGCAGCCACCCGGAGGGGGATGGCTACACCTTC
d_gene: NA; abundance: NA; v_gene: TRBV5-1; j_gene: TRBJ2-1; CDR3aa: CASKVSSTKSYSYNEQFF; CDR3nt: TGCGCCAGCAAGGTATCCAGTACAAAGAGTTACTCCTACAATGAGCAGTTCTTC
d_gene: TRBD1; abundance: NA; v_gene: TRBV2; j_gene: TRBJ1-5; CDR3aa: CASSGTGTGNQPQHF; CDR3nt: TGTGCCAGCAGTGGTACCGGGACAGGTAACCAGCCCCAGCATTTT
d_gene: NA; abundance: NA; v_gene: TRBV6-1; j_gene: TRBJ2-7; CDR3aa: CASKLGQSYEQYF; CDR3nt: TGTGCCAGCAAACTAGGACAGTCTTACGAGCAGTACTTC
d_gene: NA; abundance: once; v_gene: TRBV5-1; j_gene: TRBJ2-5; CDR3aa: CASSVTPGFSLETQYF; CDR3nt: TGCGCCAGCAGCGTGACCCCAGGGTTTTCTTTAGAGACCCAGTACTTC
d_gene: NA; abundance: NA; v_gene: TRBV10-3; j_gene: TRBJ2-1; CDR3aa: CAISEGSGTKNEQFF; CDR3nt: TGTGCCATCAGTGAGGGGTCAGGGACAAAGAATGAGCAGTTCTTC
d_gene: NA; abundance: NA; v_gene: TRBV18; j_gene: TRBJ1-3; CDR3aa: CASSPRAGAGNTIYF; CDR3nt: TGTGCCAGCTCACCACGGGCAGGGGCCGGAAACACCATATATTTT
d_gene: NA; abundance: NA; v_gene: TRBV28; j_gene: TRBJ2-7; CDR3aa: CASSLTPTAQYEQYF; CDR3nt: TGTGCCAGCAGTTTGACCCCGACAGCGCAGTACGAGCAGTACTTC
d_gene: NA; abundance: NA; v_gene: TRBV4-1; j_gene: TRBJ1-6; CDR3aa: CASSQDTGTAYNSPLHF; CDR3nt: TGCGCCAGCAGCCAGGATACCGGGACGGCTTATAATTCACCCCTCCACTTT
d_gene: TRBD2; abundance: NA; v_gene: TRBV2; j_gene: TRBJ2-5; CDR3aa: CASSQWGLGTQETQYF; CDR3nt: TGTGCCAGCAGTCAATGGGGACTAGGGACCCAAGAAACCCAGTACTTC
d_gene: TRBD1; abundance: NA; v_gene: TRBV10-3; j_gene: TRBJ1-4; CDR3aa: CAISESGTATEKLFF; CDR3nt: TGTGCCATCAGTGAGTCCGGGACAGCCACCGAAAAACTGTTTTTT
d_gene: NA; abundance: once; v_gene: TRBV2; j_gene: TRBJ1-4; CDR3aa: CASSEPDDRFGENEKLFF; CDR3nt: TGTGCCAGCAGTGAACCCGATGACCGGTTTGGGGAAAATGAAAAACTGTTTTTT
d_gene: TRBD1; abundance: NA; v_gene: TRBV5-1; j_gene: TRBJ2-7; CDR3aa: CASSSDRGSYEQYF; CDR3nt: TGCGCCAGCAGCTCCGACAGGGGCTCCTACGAGCAGTACTTC
d_gene: NA; abundance: NA; v_gene: TRBV18; j_gene: TRBJ1-3; CDR3aa: CASSPPGRAAGNTIYF; CDR3nt: TGTGCCAGCTCACCACCGGGCAGGGCCGCTGGAAACACCATATATTTT
d_gene: NA; abundance: NA; v_gene: TRBV5-1; j_gene: TRBJ2-5; CDR3aa: CASSSGRGEETQYF; CDR3nt: TGCGCCAGCAGCTCGGGCCGCGGAGAAGAGACCCAGTACTTC
d_gene: NA; abundance: NA; v_gene: TRBV28; j_gene: TRBJ1-1; CDR3aa: CASWDREAFF; CDR3nt: TGTGCCAGCTGGGACCGCGAAGCTTTCTTT
d_gene: TRBD2; abundance: NA; v_gene: TRBV7-2; j_gene: TRBJ2-1; CDR3aa: CASSPGTSLSEQFF; CDR3nt: TGTGCCAGCAGCCCCGGGACTAGTTTGTCTGAGCAGTTCTTC
d_gene: NA; abundance: NA; v_gene: TRBV27; j_gene: TRBJ1-2; CDR3aa: CASSTTNKGGHGYTF; CDR3nt: TGTGCCAGCAGCACGACCAATAAGGGGGGGCATGGCTACACCTTC
d_gene: TRBD1; abundance: NA; v_gene: TRBV6-6; j_gene: TRBJ2-5; CDR3aa: CASRPGGETQYF; CDR3nt: TGTGCCAGCAGGCCAGGGGGAGAGACCCAGTACTTC
d_gene: NA; abundance: NA; v_gene: TRBV25-1; j_gene: TRBJ1-5; CDR3aa: CASQLRALKPQHF; CDR3nt: TGTGCCAGCCAGCTCAGGGCATTAAAACCCCAGCATTTT
d_gene: TRBD2; abundance: NA; v_gene: TRBV9; j_gene: TRBJ2-2; CDR3aa: CASSPRGTSGNTGELFF; CDR3nt: TGTGCCAGCAGCCCCCGCGGGACTAGCGGGAACACCGGGGAGCTGTTTTTT
d_gene: TRBD2; abundance: NA; v_gene: TRBV7-8; j_gene: TRBJ2-1; CDR3aa: CASSAIAGGSRSSYNEQFF; CDR3nt: TGTGCCAGCAGCGCTATAGCGGGAGGGTCCAGGAGCTCCTACAATGAGCAGTTCTTC
d_gene: NA; abundance: NA; v_gene: TRBV19; j_gene: TRBJ2-2; CDR3aa: CATDGANTGELFF; CDR3nt: TGTGCCACGGACGGAGCGAACACCGGGGAGCTGTTTTTT
d_gene: NA; abundance: NA; v_gene: TRBV18; j_gene: TRBJ1-4; CDR3aa: CASSLRQGDNEKLFF; CDR3nt: TGTGCCAGCTCACTCCGACAAGGGGACAATGAAAAACTGTTTTTT
d_gene: NA; abundance: NA; v_gene: TRBV6-6; j_gene: TRBJ1-1; CDR3aa: CASRAQMNTEAFF; CDR3nt: TGTGCCAGCAGGGCACAAATGAACACTGAAGCTTTCTTT
d_gene: NA; abundance: few; v_gene: TRBV21-1; j_gene: TRBJ1-1; CDR3aa: CASSKVPRAADTEAFF; CDR3nt: TGTGCCAGCAGCAAAGTTCCCAGGGCTGCGGACACTGAAGCTTTCTTT
d_gene: NA; abundance: NA; v_gene: TRBV5-6; j_gene: TRBJ2-7; CDR3aa: CASSRRTGLGEQYF; CDR3nt: TGTGCCAGCAGCCGGAGAACAGGTCTCGGCGAGCAGTACTTC
d_gene: NA; abundance: NA; v_gene: TRBV5-1; j_gene: TRBJ1-1; CDR3aa: CASSLPDPPGTEAFF; CDR3nt: TGCGCCAGCAGCTTACCTGACCCCCCGGGCACTGAAGCTTTCTTT